Detailed here is one TCR beta chain. Its antigen is unidentified. MiXCR, applied by TCRdb to the 5' RACE reads, yields one record per CDR3 protein. The repertoire has 100,000 or so distinct CDR3 sequences, approximately 9.6% of them found once; the top ten carry over 25%. This record belongs to a study of CD8 T cells in ankylosing spondylitis. Findings and limits, study-wide: One TCR beta motif, made up of seven to nine highly homologous variants, appeared characteristic of ankylosing spondylitis blood. Before this, some motif variants had been reported in reactive arthritis synovial fluid and blood.

V gave up 1 base and J gave up 6 bases, with 13 bases separating them. Germline CDR1 SGHVS, CDR2 FNYEAQ. The CDR3 extends over 15 amino acids. Sequencing was done on a sample of blood, either unsorted or a sorted T cell fraction (not recorded which). The chain couples TRBV7-6 to TRBJ2-1; the D gene is possibly TRBD2 (5 bases). The TCR sequence derives from a male donor with ankylosing spondylitis. The CDR3 DNA sequence: TGTGCCAGCAGCTTAGGGTTGGGGAGACCCAATGAGCAGTTCTTC. Amino acids: CASSLGLGRPNEQFF.